The rows below give T cell receptor beta chains drawn from one sample of a study of shared clonotypes between healthy human individuals. Using immunoSEQ multiplex PCR, the repertoire was profiled, and TCRdb retains in-frame clones only, with some absent. The table has a few hundred thousand clones, 60% to 80% seen once. Material: memory CD4+ T cells sorted from blood. These receptor sequences come from a man aged 25 to 40 in good health. Both conserved end residues are part of each CDR3. The D gene is left open where the match is weak. The size field is filled for only some rows; it gives once, few, many or a size class.

cdr3_length: 14
clone_size: -
j_call: TRBJ2-1
v_call: TRBV9
d_call: -
cdr3_nt: TGTGCCAGCAGCGAGAGAAACATGAACAATGAGCAGTTCTTC
cdr3_aa: CASSERNMNNEQFF

cdr3_length: 12
clone_size: few
j_call: TRBJ2-3
v_call: TRBV29-1
d_call: TRBD1
cdr3_nt: TGCAGCGTAGGGGACAGAACAGATACGCAGTATTTT
cdr3_aa: CSVGDRTDTQYF

cdr3_length: 16
clone_size: -
j_call: TRBJ2-5
v_call: TRBV25-1
d_call: -
cdr3_nt: TGTGCCAGCAGTCGAGGCTCCGGGGGCTCCGAAGAGACCCAGTACTTC
cdr3_aa: CASSRGSGGSEETQYF

cdr3_length: 14
clone_size: many
j_call: TRBJ2-1
v_call: TRBV9
d_call: TRBD1
cdr3_nt: TGTGCCAGCAGCGTGACCTCCACAGGGGATGAGCAGTTCTTC
cdr3_aa: CASSVTSTGDEQFF

cdr3_length: 15
clone_size: -
j_call: TRBJ2-1
v_call: TRBV6-1
d_call: -
cdr3_nt: TGTGCCAGCAGTGAACTTGCAGGGACGGCGGATGAGCAGTTCTTC
cdr3_aa: CASSELAGTADEQFF

cdr3_length: 12
clone_size: -
j_call: TRBJ1-5
v_call: TRBV10-3
d_call: -
cdr3_nt: TGTGCCATCAGCTCAGGGAATCAGCCCCAGCATTTT
cdr3_aa: CAISSGNQPQHF

cdr3_length: 14
clone_size: medium-sized
j_call: TRBJ2-1
v_call: TRBV7-2
d_call: -
cdr3_nt: TGTGCCAGCAGCTTACTTCCCTCTCGCGGGGAGCAGTTCTTC
cdr3_aa: CASSLLPSRGEQFF

cdr3_length: 13
clone_size: -
j_call: TRBJ1-4
v_call: TRBV10-3
d_call: -
cdr3_nt: TGTGCCATCAGTGGGGGATCTAATGAAAAACTGTTTTTT
cdr3_aa: CAISGGSNEKLFF

cdr3_length: 13
clone_size: -
j_call: TRBJ2-5
v_call: TRBV5-1
d_call: -
cdr3_nt: TGCGCCAGCAGCTTAGGAGGGTTGGAGACCCAGTACTTC
cdr3_aa: CASSLGGLETQYF

cdr3_length: 16
clone_size: -
j_call: TRBJ2-5
v_call: TRBV7-7
d_call: -
cdr3_nt: TGTGCCAGCAGCATCGGACGGGGTCTTACCAGGGAGACCCAGTACTTC
cdr3_aa: CASSIGRGLTRETQYF

cdr3_length: 17
clone_size: -
j_call: TRBJ2-5
v_call: TRBV19
d_call: TRBD2
cdr3_nt: TGTGCCAGTAGGGGACTAGCGGGAGGACTTATACAAGAGACCCAGTACTTC
cdr3_aa: CASRGLAGGLIQETQYF

cdr3_length: 15
clone_size: -
j_call: TRBJ1-5
v_call: TRBV25-1
d_call: -
cdr3_nt: TGTGCCAGCAGTGATATTCAGTCCGACAATCAGCCCCAGCATTTT
cdr3_aa: CASSDIQSDNQPQHF

cdr3_length: 16
clone_size: -
j_call: TRBJ2-7
v_call: TRBV7-9
d_call: TRBD2
cdr3_nt: TGTGCCAGCAGCTTAGTGCGCGGGAGGGCCATCTACGAGCAGTACTTC
cdr3_aa: CASSLVRGRAIYEQYF

cdr3_length: 19
clone_size: -
j_call: TRBJ2-1
v_call: TRBV2
d_call: -
cdr3_nt: TGTGCCAGCAGACCGGGACACGCGACACTAGCGACCTCCTACAATGAGCAGTTCTTC
cdr3_aa: CASRPGHATLATSYNEQFF

cdr3_length: 15
clone_size: -
j_call: TRBJ2-1
v_call: TRBV11-2
d_call: TRBD1
cdr3_nt: TGTGCCAGCAGCTCGACAGGGAGCTCCTACAATGAGCAGTTCTTC
cdr3_aa: CASSSTGSSYNEQFF

cdr3_length: 14
clone_size: -
j_call: TRBJ2-5
v_call: TRBV19
d_call: -
cdr3_nt: TGTGCCAGTAGACTACAACAAGCAGAGGAGACCCAGTACTTC
cdr3_aa: CASRLQQAEETQYF

cdr3_length: 15
clone_size: -
j_call: TRBJ2-5
v_call: TRBV27
d_call: TRBD1
cdr3_nt: TGTGCCAGCAGTCCGTGGACAGGGGGCCAAGAGACCCAGTACTTC
cdr3_aa: CASSPWTGGQETQYF

cdr3_length: 17
clone_size: many
j_call: TRBJ2-2
v_call: TRBV5-1
d_call: -
cdr3_nt: TGCGCCAGCAGTCCACAACCTGCTGGGGCGGACACCGGGGAGCTGTTTTTT
cdr3_aa: CASSPQPAGADTGELFF

cdr3_length: 17
clone_size: -
j_call: TRBJ2-3
v_call: TRBV11-1
d_call: TRBD1
cdr3_nt: TGTGCCAGCAGCTCACTCCGTGCAGGGGGTAGCACAGATACGCAGTATTTT
cdr3_aa: CASSSLRAGGSTDTQYF

cdr3_length: 13
clone_size: -
j_call: TRBJ2-5
v_call: TRBV6-1
d_call: TRBD2
cdr3_nt: TGTGCCAGCAGGAAACTAGCGGGAGAGACCCAGTACTTC
cdr3_aa: CASRKLAGETQYF

cdr3_length: 13
clone_size: -
j_call: TRBJ1-4
v_call: TRBV29-1
d_call: -
cdr3_nt: TGCAGCGTTGGAGTCTTTGGCGGTGAAAAACTGTTTTTT
cdr3_aa: CSVGVFGGEKLFF

cdr3_length: 14
clone_size: -
j_call: TRBJ2-2
v_call: TRBV7-8
d_call: -
cdr3_nt: TGTGCCAGCAGCCCCCCCGGTGAGGGCGGGGAGCTGTTTTTT
cdr3_aa: CASSPPGEGGELFF

cdr3_length: 14
clone_size: -
j_call: TRBJ2-1
v_call: TRBV10-1
d_call: TRBD2
cdr3_nt: TGCGCCAGCAGTGATTGGGGGAGGGACAATGAGCAGTTCTTC
cdr3_aa: CASSDWGRDNEQFF

cdr3_length: 14
clone_size: -
j_call: TRBJ1-1
v_call: TRBV5-4
d_call: TRBD1
cdr3_nt: TGTGCCAGCAGCTCTAAAAGGGGGCTTGGTGAAGCTTTCTTT
cdr3_aa: CASSSKRGLGEAFF

cdr3_length: 18
clone_size: -
j_call: TRBJ2-3
v_call: TRBV7-9
d_call: TRBD1
cdr3_nt: TGTGCCAGCAGCGCCACCCAGGGACAGGGACAGTTCGGAGATACGCAGTATTTT
cdr3_aa: CASSATQGQGQFGDTQYF

cdr3_length: 14
clone_size: -
j_call: TRBJ1-4
v_call: TRBV2
d_call: TRBD1
cdr3_nt: TGTGCCAGCAGACCCAGGGGGACTAATGAAAAACTGTTTTTT
cdr3_aa: CASRPRGTNEKLFF

cdr3_length: 16
clone_size: -
j_call: TRBJ1-5
v_call: TRBV10-3
d_call: -
cdr3_nt: TGTGCCATCAGTGGGAACGCAGGGGAGGTCGATCAGCCCCAGCATTTT
cdr3_aa: CAISGNAGEVDQPQHF

cdr3_length: 15
clone_size: -
j_call: TRBJ2-2
v_call: TRBV27
d_call: -
cdr3_nt: TGTGCCAGCAGTTTTAAGGGGGTAGGAGCCGGGGAGCTGTTTTTT
cdr3_aa: CASSFKGVGAGELFF

cdr3_length: 14
clone_size: -
j_call: TRBJ2-2
v_call: TRBV10-3
d_call: TRBD1
cdr3_nt: TGTGCCATCAGCGGGACAGGGTTCACCGGGGAGCTGTTTTTT
cdr3_aa: CAISGTGFTGELFF

cdr3_length: 15
clone_size: few
j_call: TRBJ2-1
v_call: TRBV7-2
d_call: -
cdr3_nt: TGTGCCAGCAGCTTCGGGCCTGGATCCTACAATGAGCAGTTCTTC
cdr3_aa: CASSFGPGSYNEQFF

cdr3_length: 15
clone_size: -
j_call: TRBJ1-2
v_call: TRBV2
d_call: TRBD1
cdr3_nt: TGTGCCAGCACCTTTGGTGAGACAGGGGGCAAAGGCTACACCTTC
cdr3_aa: CASTFGETGGKGYTF

cdr3_length: 15
clone_size: -
j_call: TRBJ2-5
v_call: TRBV11-3
d_call: -
cdr3_nt: TGTGCCAGCAGCTTAGGTACCGGACAGCAAGAGACCCAGTACTTC
cdr3_aa: CASSLGTGQQETQYF

cdr3_length: 14
clone_size: many
j_call: TRBJ2-3
v_call: TRBV15
d_call: TRBD2
cdr3_nt: TGTGCCACCAGCATGGGACTAGCCACAGATACGCAGTATTTT
cdr3_aa: CATSMGLATDTQYF

cdr3_length: 12
clone_size: -
j_call: TRBJ2-5
v_call: TRBV19
d_call: -
cdr3_nt: TGTGCCAGTAGTATGGCAGAAGAGACCCAGTACTTC
cdr3_aa: CASSMAEETQYF

cdr3_length: 13
clone_size: -
j_call: TRBJ2-5
v_call: TRBV5-1
d_call: -
cdr3_nt: TGCGCCAGCAGCAAGGGAGTCCAAGAGACCCAGTACTTC
cdr3_aa: CASSKGVQETQYF

cdr3_length: 14
clone_size: -
j_call: TRBJ2-5
v_call: TRBV2
d_call: -
cdr3_nt: TGTGCCAGCAGTGCTTACAGGACCGGGGAGACCCAGTACTTC
cdr3_aa: CASSAYRTGETQYF

cdr3_length: 11
clone_size: -
j_call: TRBJ2-1
v_call: TRBV29-1
d_call: -
cdr3_nt: TGCAGCGTTGACAGCTACAATGAGCAGTTCTTC
cdr3_aa: CSVDSYNEQFF

cdr3_length: 13
clone_size: -
j_call: TRBJ2-3
v_call: TRBV7-8
d_call: -
cdr3_nt: TGTGCCAGCAGCTTATGGTACTCGGATACGCAGTATTTT
cdr3_aa: CASSLWYSDTQYF

cdr3_length: 13
clone_size: -
j_call: TRBJ1-1
v_call: TRBV5-6
d_call: -
cdr3_nt: TGTGCCAGCAGCTGGGGGACTAACACTGAAGCTTTCTTT
cdr3_aa: CASSWGTNTEAFF

cdr3_length: 16
clone_size: -
j_call: TRBJ2-3
v_call: TRBV6-1
d_call: -
cdr3_nt: TGTGCCAGCAGTGAAGCGATGGGACGTAGCACAGATACGCAGTATTTT
cdr3_aa: CASSEAMGRSTDTQYF

cdr3_length: 14
clone_size: -
j_call: TRBJ1-1
v_call: TRBV6-1
d_call: -
cdr3_nt: TGTGCCAGCAGTGAAGTTGGGGGAAACACTGAAGCTTTCTTT
cdr3_aa: CASSEVGGNTEAFF

cdr3_length: 16
clone_size: -
j_call: TRBJ2-3
v_call: TRBV5-4
d_call: TRBD2
cdr3_nt: TGTGCCAGCAGCTTGGCGGGGGGAGTTAGTACAGATACGCAGTATTTT
cdr3_aa: CASSLAGGVSTDTQYF

cdr3_length: 15
clone_size: -
j_call: TRBJ1-3
v_call: TRBV5-4
d_call: TRBD1
cdr3_nt: TGTGCCAGCAGCAAGGACAGGGGCTCTGGAAACACCATATATTTT
cdr3_aa: CASSKDRGSGNTIYF

cdr3_length: 18
clone_size: -
j_call: TRBJ2-5
v_call: TRBV15
d_call: -
cdr3_nt: TGTGCCACCAGCAGAGATGGGCACGGGGGATGGGCCGTAGAGACCCAGTACTTC
cdr3_aa: CATSRDGHGGWAVETQYF

cdr3_length: 14
clone_size: -
j_call: TRBJ2-1
v_call: TRBV5-6
d_call: TRBD2
cdr3_nt: TGTGCCAGCAGCTTACCTAGCGGGAGGAATGAGCAGTTCTTC
cdr3_aa: CASSLPSGRNEQFF

cdr3_length: 13
clone_size: many
j_call: TRBJ2-3
v_call: TRBV15
d_call: -
cdr3_nt: TGTGCCACCAGCAGAGATCTGGGAGATACGCAGTATTTT
cdr3_aa: CATSRDLGDTQYF

cdr3_length: 14
clone_size: -
j_call: TRBJ2-1
v_call: TRBV2
d_call: TRBD2
cdr3_nt: TGTGCCAGCAGTGCGGCTAGCGGGAGTGGTGAGCAGTTCTTC
cdr3_aa: CASSAASGSGEQFF

cdr3_length: 16
clone_size: -
j_call: TRBJ1-4
v_call: TRBV9
d_call: -
cdr3_nt: TGTGCCAGCAGCGATCCCGGGGACATTTACAATGAAAAACTGTTTTTT
cdr3_aa: CASSDPGDIYNEKLFF

cdr3_length: 13
clone_size: -
j_call: TRBJ2-3
v_call: TRBV6-1
d_call: -
cdr3_nt: TGTGCCAGCCTCCCGGGGGCACATGTAACGCAGTATTTT
cdr3_aa: CASLPGAHVTQYF

cdr3_length: 15
clone_size: -
j_call: TRBJ2-7
v_call: TRBV5-6
d_call: TRBD1
cdr3_nt: TGTGCCAGCAGCTTGGCAGGGACAGGGGGCGTCGAGCAGTACTTC
cdr3_aa: CASSLAGTGGVEQYF

cdr3_length: 16
clone_size: -
j_call: TRBJ2-1
v_call: TRBV5-4
d_call: -
cdr3_nt: TGTGCCAGCAGCCTGGGGGGGGCGGGAGTAGGGTATGAGCAGTTCTTC
cdr3_aa: CASSLGGAGVGYEQFF

cdr3_length: 13
clone_size: -
j_call: TRBJ1-1
v_call: TRBV5-1
d_call: -
cdr3_nt: TGCGCCAGCAGCGAAAATATAGGCACTGAAGCTTTCTTT
cdr3_aa: CASSENIGTEAFF